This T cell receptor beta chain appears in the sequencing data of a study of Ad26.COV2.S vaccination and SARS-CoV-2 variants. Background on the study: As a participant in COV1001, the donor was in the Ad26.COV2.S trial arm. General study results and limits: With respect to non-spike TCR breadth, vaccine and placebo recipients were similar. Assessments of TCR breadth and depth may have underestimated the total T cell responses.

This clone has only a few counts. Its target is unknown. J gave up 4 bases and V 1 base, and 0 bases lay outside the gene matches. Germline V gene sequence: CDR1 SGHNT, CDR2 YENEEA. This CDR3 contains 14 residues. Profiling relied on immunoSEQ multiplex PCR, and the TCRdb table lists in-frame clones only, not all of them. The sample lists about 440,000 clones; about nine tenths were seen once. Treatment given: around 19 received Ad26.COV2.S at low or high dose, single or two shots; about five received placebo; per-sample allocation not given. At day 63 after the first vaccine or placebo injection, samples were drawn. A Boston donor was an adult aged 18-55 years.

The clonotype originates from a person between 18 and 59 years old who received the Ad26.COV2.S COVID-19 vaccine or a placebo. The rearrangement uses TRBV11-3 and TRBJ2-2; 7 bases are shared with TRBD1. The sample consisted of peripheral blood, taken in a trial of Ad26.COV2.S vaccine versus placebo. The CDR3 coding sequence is TGTGCCAGCAGCTTAGGGACAGGCACCGGGGAGCTGTTTTTT. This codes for CASSLGTGTGELFF.